Below, 21 T cell receptor beta chains from the same sample are listed, as sequenced in a study of blood T cell repertoires in COVID-19. Some clones are missing from TCRdb's copy, which holds only in-frame ones; the method was immunoSEQ multiplex PCR. This sample carries tens of thousands of clones, 89% of them seen once, and the ten largest clones take 4.9%. The sequencing sample was made of peripheral blood. The receptors shown here come from a woman in her forties or fifties with active COVID-19.

V and J are TRBV7-3 and TRBJ2-3; 11 positions match TRBD2. V dropped 4 bases and J dropped 3; count of bases not matched to a gene: 9. Germline V gene data show CDR1 as SGHTA and CDR2 as FQGTGA. The length of the CDR3 is 17 residues. CDR3 in DNA: TGTGCCAGCAGCTCAAAAGCTGTAGCGGGAGGGACAGATACGCAGTATTTT. Translation: CASSSKAVAGGTDTQYF.

This chain links TRBV29-1 with TRBJ2-7; 10 bases match TRBD2. Germline-derived CDR1 and CDR2 are SQVTM and ANQGSEA. The V segment lost 8 bases and the J segment 7 bases; nucleotides outside the gene matches: 11. This CDR3 comprises 13 residues. This chain's CDR3 is CSTLAGAGSEQYF. In DNA, the CDR3 is TGCAGCACCCTAGCGGGAGCGGGGAGTGAGCAGTACTTC.

V and J are TRBV30 and TRBJ1-6, with D maybe TRBD1 (6 bases). Germline CDR1 GTSNPN, CDR2 SVGIG (reference sequence). The CDR3 is made up of 15 amino acids. Trimming cost V 1 base and J 5 bases, with 12 bases left between them. The CDR3 reads CAWSGTGTHNSPLHF. The CDR3 bases are TGTGCCTGGAGTGGGACCGGGACACATAATTCACCCCTCCACTTT.

This chain joins TRBV5-4 and TRBJ2-1; possibly TRBD1 for D (5 bases). The CDR3 contains 15 residues. V lost 0 bases, J lost 6 bases, and 13 bases lay in between. In germline, CDR1 is SGHNT, CDR2 YYREEE (reference sequence). CDR3 residues: CASSLGQIAVNEQFF. The DNA for the CDR3 is TGTGCCAGCAGCTTGGGACAGATCGCGGTCAATGAGCAGTTCTTC. Filled out from reference TRBV5-4 and TRBJ2-1, the complete variable domain reads ETGVTQSPTHLIKTRGQQVTLRCSSQSGHNTVSWYQQALGQGPQFIFQYYREEENGRGNFPPRFSGLQFPNYSSELNVNALELDDSALYLCASSLGQIAVNEQFFGPGTRLTVL.

CDR3 bases: TGTGCCAGTAGTATAGCAGGGGGGCGCGAGCAGTACTTC. This sequence encodes CASSIAGGREQYF. The genes are TRBV19 and TRBJ2-7; weak D call: TRBD1 (7 bases). This CDR3 has 13 amino acids. Trimming removed 1 base from V and 6 bases from J, with 10 bases in between. Germline V gene sequence: CDR1 LNHDA, CDR2 SQIVND (reference sequence). Drawing the rest from reference TRBV19 and TRBJ2-7, the complete variable domain is DGGITQSPKYLFRKEGQNVTLSCEQNLNHDAMYWYRQDPGQGLRLIYYSQIVNDFQKGDIAEGYSVSREKKESFPLTVTSAQKNPTAFYLCASSIAGGREQYFGPGTRLTVT.

The chain couples TRBV27 to TRBJ2-5; TRBD1 agrees at 9 bases. After removal of 3 bases from V and 5 bases from J, the junction contained 7 bases not matched to a gene. The germline V gene encodes CDR1 MNHEY and CDR2 SMNVEV (reference sequence). The length of the CDR3 is 15 residues. This chain's CDR3 is CASSFKGDRAETQYF. DNA for the CDR3: TGTGCCAGCAGTTTTAAGGGGGACAGGGCCGAGACCCAGTACTTC.

This sequence joins TRBV19 and TRBJ2-2, with 11 positions matching TRBD1. V trimming: 7 bases; J trimming: 3 bases; junction bases outside the gene matches: 4. Looked up from germline, CDR1 is LNHDA and CDR2 is SQIVND (reference sequence). The CDR3 is made up of 15 amino acids. The CDR3 nucleotides are TGTGCCAGTATGAGGGGACAGGGGGACACCGGGGAGCTGTTTTTT. Translation: CASMRGQGDTGELFF.

The chain couples TRBV18 to TRBJ2-1; D might be TRBD1 (5 bases). Germline values: CDR1 KGHSH, CDR2 LQKENI. The CDR3 totals 12 residues. Trimming removed 2 bases from V and 8 bases from J, with 7 bases in between. CDR3 loop: CASSPRGYEQFF. DNA for the CDR3: TGTGCCAGCTCACCAAGGGGATATGAGCAGTTCTTC.

This chain's CDR3 is CASSARERITDTQYF. For the CDR3, the DNA is TGTGCCAGCAGTGCGCGGGAGCGAATTACAGATACGCAGTATTTT. The chain carries TRBV2 and TRBJ2-3; 7 bases are shared with TRBD2. V lost 4 bases and J lost 3; bases outside the gene matches: 7. Germline V gene sequence: CDR1 SNHLY, CDR2 FYNNEI. The CDR3 is made up of 15 amino acids.

This rearrangement joins TRBV7-9 to TRBJ2-2; 13 positions agree with TRBD2. Germline assignment: CDR1 SEHNR and CDR2 FQNEAQ (reference sequence). Germline trimming cut 5 bases from V and 10 bases from J; bases unmatched to any gene: 10. The length of the CDR3 is 16 residues. CDR3 DNA sequence: TGTGCCAGCAGCCGCTGGACTAGCGGGAGTGGGGTGGAGCTGTTTTTT. This encodes CASSRWTSGSGVELFF.

The chain employs TRBV6-5 and TRBJ2-1, with D tentatively TRBD2 (5 bases). The ends were cut back, 1 base at V and 4 bases at J, with 14 bases in the middle. Germline V gene sequence: CDR1 MNHEY, CDR2 SVGAGI. CDR3 size: 16 residues. CDR3 protein: CASSYLGAGSYNEQFF. The CDR3 DNA is TGTGCCAGCAGTTACTTAGGCGCGGGCTCATACAATGAGCAGTTCTTC.

On this clone itself: An end of the junction does not agree with germline; a read error may underlie this. This chain links TRBV10-3 with TRBJ1-1; no reliable D call. The germline V gene encodes CDR1 ENHRY and CDR2 SYGVKD. The CDR3 loop spans 14 amino acids. The CDR3 region is CAISESGRNAEAFF. For the CDR3, the DNA is TGTGCCATCAGTGAGTCCGGCAGGAACGCTGAAGCTTTCTTT.

The rearrangement joins TRBV19 to TRBJ2-1; TRBD2 aligns across 12 bases. Germline V gives CDR1 LNHDA, CDR2 SQIVND (reference sequence). Trimming removed 5 bases from V and 7 bases from J; junction bases left unmatched: 3. The CDR3 loop spans 14 amino acids. The CDR3 DNA is TGTGCCAGTAGTCGGCTAGCGGGAGGGAATGAGCAGTTCTTC. The encoded protein is CASSRLAGGNEQFF.

The V and J genes are TRBV2 and TRBJ2-1; maybe TRBD1 (5 bases). In germline, CDR1 is SNHLY, CDR2 FYNNEI. Trimming shortened V by 7 bases and J by 4 bases, and 20 bases separated the two germline ends. CDR3 length: 16 residues. For the CDR3, the DNA is TGTGCCAGCATGGGGTCCGTCGGCAGGGCGTACAATGAGCAGTTCTTC. Its protein product is CASMGSVGRAYNEQFF.

The rearrangement links TRBV10-2 to TRBJ2-7; 7 nucleotides agree with TRBD1. Germline loops: CDR1 WSHSY, CDR2 SAAADI. The CDR3 runs to 13 residues. V was pared by 6 bases and J by 3 bases, with 5 bases of the junction left unmatched. DNA of the CDR3: TGCGCCAGCAGAGACAGGGACCTCTACGAGCAGTACTTC. It codes for CASRDRDLYEQYF.

In the case of this clone: Sequence at one end of the junction differs from germline and may be a read error. The genes are TRBV2 and TRBJ2-5; 7 nucleotides line up with TRBD2. The CDR3 covers 15 residues. The germline gives CDR1 SNHLY, CDR2 FYNNEI. DNA for the CDR3: TGTGCCAGCAGCGAAGGCTGGCGGGAGTTAGAGACCCAGTACTTC. It translates to CASSEGWRELETQYF.

The chain employs TRBV29-1 and TRBJ2-7; tentative D call: TRBD1 (6 bases). V was shortened by 6 bases and J by 1 base, with 13 bases between the two germline ends. Germline V lookup: CDR1 SQVTM, CDR2 ANQGSEA. This CDR3 comprises 13 residues. CDR3 in DNA: TGCAGCGTCCAAGGACAGCCTTCCTACGAGCAGTACTTC. This codes for CSVQGQPSYEQYF.

This chain connects TRBV7-9 to TRBJ1-5; no clear D. The CDR3 has 15 amino acids. Germline V gene data show CDR1 as SEHNR and CDR2 as FQNEAQ (reference sequence). Trimming shortened V by 5 bases and J by 6 bases, and 17 bases separated the two germline ends. DNA for the CDR3: TGTGCCAGCAGCCCCACGCGCCGGGATACTCAGCCCCAGCATTTT. This encodes CASSPTRRDTQPQHF.

The chain combines TRBV21-1 with TRBJ2-5; the D call of TRBD2 is as the table states it, not checked on the DNA. TRBV21-1 is noted as a pseudogene. This CDR3 comprises 14 residues. For the CDR3, the DNA is TGTGCCAGCAGCAAACGGGGATACCAAGAGACCCAGTACTTC. Translation gives CASSKRGYQETQYF.

V gene TRBV28 combines with J gene TRBJ1-1; D is possibly TRBD1 (6 bases). The germline V gene encodes CDR1 MDHEN and CDR2 SYDVKM. The CDR3 is made up of 16 amino acids. Trimming pared 5 bases from V and 3 bases from J, leaving 19 bases between. Here the CDR3 reads CASSPGGPSSYTEAFF. In nucleotides, the CDR3 is TGTGCCAGCAGTCCGGGGGGGCCATCCTCCTACACTGAAGCTTTCTTT.

This chain links TRBV10-2 with TRBJ1-2, with D tentatively TRBD1 (6 bases). Germline CDR1 WSHSY, CDR2 SAAADI. This CDR3 has 13 residues. Trimming left V 5 bases short and J 2 bases short, with 9 bases between. CDR3 sequence: CASSTGQNYGYTF. DNA for the CDR3: TGCGCCAGCAGTACAGGACAGAACTATGGCTACACCTTC.